This T cell receptor beta chain came from a study of CD8+ T cells in alopecia areata (dated by TCRdb to 2016 to 2019). General notes on the study: Treated patients were enrolled in an open-label pilot trial of oral tofacitinib, 5 to 10 mg twice daily, for moderate-to-severe alopecia areata. Patients received tofacitinib for 6 to 18 months and were then followed off drug for 6 months to check for delayed response and recurrence. To study T cell clonal expansion in alopecia areata, the researchers applied high-throughput TCRbeta sequencing to both the C3H/HeJ mouse model and human patients. On the human side, TCRbeta sequencing was run on scalp tissue and on sorted CD4+ and CD8+ peripheral blood T cells from healthy controls and from alopecia areata patients with either patchy or totalis/universalis disease. Biopsies were taken from tofacitinib-treated patients at baseline and at 4 and 24 weeks of treatment, and a later scalp biopsy was taken in several of the tofacitinib-treated patients. Clonality in the scalp was compared among normal scalp (n=4), patchy alopecia areata scalp (n=8), and alopecia totalis/universalis scalp (n=8). RNA was obtained with the PAXgene miRNA kit for fixed scalp, the miRNeasy kit for PBMCs, and the RNeasy kit for mouse skin. immunoSEQ multiplex PCR using 35 Vbeta forward primers and 13 Jbeta reverse primers was used to amplify TCRbeta CDR3 regions. Results the study describes overall, beyond this receptor: Scalp TCR repertoire analysis is complicated because resident alphabeta T cells in normal human skin are also sequenced, whereas mouse skin is dominated by gammadelta T cells. Compared with normal scalp, lesional scalp, particularly in alopecia totalis/universalis, had higher clonality and more expanded CD8+ clones, which suggests antigenic drive. Shared TCR sequences between patients were less evident than in mice, which may be partly attributable to HLA diversity in the patient population.

This sample's time point label indicates: baseline before oral tofacitinib. From alopecia areata patients, peripheral blood was collected along with lesional scalp punch biopsies. PBMCs were separated by density centrifugation and stained for CD3, CD4 and CD8, after which CD4+ and CD8+ T cells were sorted on a FACSAria. The CDR3 measures 14 amino acids from cysteine to phenylalanine. Kept here is only the CDR3 DNA, which spans 42 bases and is read in frame from base 1. At the junction V is shortened by 0 bases and J by 2 bases, with 8 bases in between. CDR1 and CDR2 are read off the germline V gene as SGDLS and YYNGEE. Library construction relied on the immunoSEQ multiplex PCR assay. For TCR sequencing, RNA was extracted from every sample and reverse transcribed into cDNA to serve as template. SuperScript III was used to make first-strand cDNA, primed with a 2:1 mix of oligo-dT and random hexamers. Amplification bias was assessed with a synthetic immune receptor repertoire, and residual bias was removed computationally. In the authors' own workflow: After raw reads were preprocessed to remove errors, the CDR3 was defined following IMGT conventions as running from the conserved cysteine to phenylalanine. To get clonality, Shannon entropy was normalized by log2 of the number of productive unique TCRs and the result was subtracted from 1. Whether each scalp clone was CD4 or CD8 was inferred by checking scalp TCRbeta sequences against the CD4 and CD8 repertoires from sorted blood. In TCRdb, the immuneACCESS table is reduced to in-frame sequences with V and J assigned. These tables do not hold every clone; where another copy was compared, an unresolved V gene accounts for under half, and the others remain unexplained. Clone size and the V and J calls come from that table; the DNA yielded D and trimming. Recorded for this sample are 220,000 or so clones; roughly 57% of them occurred a single time. Jointly, the top ten make up approximately 0.44% of the sample.

As for this clone: Its target antigen remains unknown. No much larger clone exists at a distance of one base, and base qualities are not known.

The source is a human donor with alopecia areata. The chain was built from TRBV9 and TRBJ2-5, with no reliable assignment of the D segment. Source: CD4+ T cells sorted from blood, taken at week 0. The CDR3 region: CASSVGARQETQYF. The bases read TGTGCCAGCAGCGTAGGAGCAAGGCAAGAGACCCAGTACTTC.